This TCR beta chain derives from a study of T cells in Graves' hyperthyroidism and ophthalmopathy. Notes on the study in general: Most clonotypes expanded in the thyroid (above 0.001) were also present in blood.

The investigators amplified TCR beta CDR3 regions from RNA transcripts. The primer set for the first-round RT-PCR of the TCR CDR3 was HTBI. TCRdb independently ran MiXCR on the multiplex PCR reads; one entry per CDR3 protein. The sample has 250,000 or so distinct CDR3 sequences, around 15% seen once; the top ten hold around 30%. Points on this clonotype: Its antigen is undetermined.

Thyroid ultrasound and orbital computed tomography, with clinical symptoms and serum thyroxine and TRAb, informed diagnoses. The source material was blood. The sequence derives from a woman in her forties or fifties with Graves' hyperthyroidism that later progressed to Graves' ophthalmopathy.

The CDR3 spells CSVQGGAHQPQHF. DNA for the CDR3: TGCAGCGTTCAGGGAGGGGCCCATCAGCCCCAGCATTTT. V and J are TRBV29-1 and TRBJ1-5; D is possibly TRBD1 (5 bases). The CDR3 is made up of 13 amino acids. Germline V gene sequence: CDR1 SQVTM, CDR2 ANQGSEA. Trimming cost V 5 bases and J 5 bases, with 13 bases left between them.